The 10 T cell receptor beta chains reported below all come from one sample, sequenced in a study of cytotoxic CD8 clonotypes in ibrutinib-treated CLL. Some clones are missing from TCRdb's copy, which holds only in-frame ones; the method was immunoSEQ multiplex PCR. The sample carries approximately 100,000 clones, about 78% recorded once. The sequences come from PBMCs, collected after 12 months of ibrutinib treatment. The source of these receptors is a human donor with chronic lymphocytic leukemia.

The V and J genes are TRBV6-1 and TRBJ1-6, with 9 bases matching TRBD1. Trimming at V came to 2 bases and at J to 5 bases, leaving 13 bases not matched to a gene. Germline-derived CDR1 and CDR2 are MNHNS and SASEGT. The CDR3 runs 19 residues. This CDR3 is CASSESRSGQGWNNSPLHF. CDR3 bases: TGTGCCAGCAGTGAAAGTCGTTCAGGACAGGGGTGGAATAATTCACCCCTCCACTTT.

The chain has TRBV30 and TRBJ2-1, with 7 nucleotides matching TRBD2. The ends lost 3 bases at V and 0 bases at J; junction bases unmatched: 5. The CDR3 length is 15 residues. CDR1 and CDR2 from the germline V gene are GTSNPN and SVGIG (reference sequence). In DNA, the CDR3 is TGTGCCTGGAGGGGGCGGGGGAGCTCCTACAATGAGCAGTTCTTC. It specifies CAWRGRGSSYNEQFF.

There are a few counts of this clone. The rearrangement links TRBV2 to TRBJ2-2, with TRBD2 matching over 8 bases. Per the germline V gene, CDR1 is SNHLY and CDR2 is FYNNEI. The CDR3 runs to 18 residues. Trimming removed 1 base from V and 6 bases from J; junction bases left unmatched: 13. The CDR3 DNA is TGTGCCAGCAGTGAAGGCGTATCTGGGACTAGTGTCGCCGGGGAGCTGTTTTTT. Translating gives CASSEGVSGTSVAGELFF.

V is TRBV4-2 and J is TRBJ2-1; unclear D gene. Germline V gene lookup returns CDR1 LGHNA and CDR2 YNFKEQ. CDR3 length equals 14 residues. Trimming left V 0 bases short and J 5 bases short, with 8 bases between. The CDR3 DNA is TGTGCCAGCAGCCAAGACTTAGCCGACAATGAGCAGTTCTTC. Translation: CASSQDLADNEQFF.

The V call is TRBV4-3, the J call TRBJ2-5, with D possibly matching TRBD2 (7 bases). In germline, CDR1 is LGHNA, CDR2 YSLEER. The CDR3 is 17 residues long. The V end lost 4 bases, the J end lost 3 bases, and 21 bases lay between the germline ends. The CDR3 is CASSRMRGGLLEETQYF. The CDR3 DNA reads TGCGCCAGCAGCCGGATGAGGGGGGGGCTCCTCGAAGAGACCCAGTACTTC.

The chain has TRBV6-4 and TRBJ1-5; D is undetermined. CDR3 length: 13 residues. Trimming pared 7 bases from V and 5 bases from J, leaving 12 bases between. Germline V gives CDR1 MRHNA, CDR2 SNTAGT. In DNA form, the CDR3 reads TGTGCCAGCAACCAGTTCCTTCATCAGCCCCAGCATTTT. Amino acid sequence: CASNQFLHQPQHF.

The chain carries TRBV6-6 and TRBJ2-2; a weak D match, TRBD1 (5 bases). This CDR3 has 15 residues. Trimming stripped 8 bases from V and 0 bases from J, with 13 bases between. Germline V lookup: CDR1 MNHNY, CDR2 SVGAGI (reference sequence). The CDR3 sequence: CASAGRGTNTGELFF. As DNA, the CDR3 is TGTGCCAGCGCTGGTAGGGGCACGAACACCGGGGAGCTGTTTTTT.

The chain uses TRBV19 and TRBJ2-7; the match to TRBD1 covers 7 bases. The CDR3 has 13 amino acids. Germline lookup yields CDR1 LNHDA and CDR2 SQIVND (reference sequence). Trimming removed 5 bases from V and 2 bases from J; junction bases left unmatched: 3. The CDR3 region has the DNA TGTGCCAGTAGTTTCAGGGGGACCTACGAGCAGTACTTC. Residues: CASSFRGTYEQYF.

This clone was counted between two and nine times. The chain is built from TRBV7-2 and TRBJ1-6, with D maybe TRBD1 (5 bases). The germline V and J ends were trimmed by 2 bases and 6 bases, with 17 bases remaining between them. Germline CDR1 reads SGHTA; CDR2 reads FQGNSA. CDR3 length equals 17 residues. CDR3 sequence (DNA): TGTGCCAGCAGCTTACGGCCCCCGAGGGGAGGTAATTCACCCCTCCACTTT. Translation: CASSLRPPRGGNSPLHF.

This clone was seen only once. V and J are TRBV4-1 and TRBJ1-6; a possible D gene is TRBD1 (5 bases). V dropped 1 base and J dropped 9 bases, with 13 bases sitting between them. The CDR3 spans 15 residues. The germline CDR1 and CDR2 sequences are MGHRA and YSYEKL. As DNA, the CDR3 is TGCGCCAGCAGCCAAGGGTCAGGGTTAGGTTCACCCCTCCACTTT. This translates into CASSQGSGLGSPLHF.